This paragraph covers one T cell receptor beta chain sequence. Other DNA variants within this sample encode the same CDR3. These data originate in a study of blood T cell repertoires in COVID-19. Study-level information: Acute and convalescent COVID-19 specimens originated in the United States, Italy and Spain. PBMCs, B-cell-depleted T cells, or T cells were the source of the cDNA or gDNA that made up the material.

Seattle patients were enrolled while actively infected and followed longitudinally. The CDR3 loop spans 14 amino acids. Trimming pared 0 bases from V and 0 bases from J, leaving 5 bases between. Per germline, CDR1 SGHNT and CDR2 YYREEE (reference sequence). The table came from immunoSEQ multiplex PCR; TCRdb's copy has only in-frame clones and leaves some out. The sample shows about 480,000 clones, 80% to 90% of them seen only once. Sequencing was performed on peripheral blood. This receptor was identified in a man younger than 35 with COVID-19, enrolled during active disease. This chain connects TRBV5-4 to TRBJ2-3; D is unclear. The CDR3 DNA reads as TGTGCCAGCAGCTTGGGGCTTAGCACAGATACGCAGTATTTT. Translation gives CASSLGLSTDTQYF.